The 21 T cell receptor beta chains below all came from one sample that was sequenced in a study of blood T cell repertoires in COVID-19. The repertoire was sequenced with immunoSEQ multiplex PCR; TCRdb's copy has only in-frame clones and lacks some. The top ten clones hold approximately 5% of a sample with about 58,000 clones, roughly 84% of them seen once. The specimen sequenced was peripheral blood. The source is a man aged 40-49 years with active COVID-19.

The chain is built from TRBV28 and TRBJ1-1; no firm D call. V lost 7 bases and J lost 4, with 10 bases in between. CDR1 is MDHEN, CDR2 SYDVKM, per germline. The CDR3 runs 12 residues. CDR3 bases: TGTGCCAGCAACCCCGAGGGCACTGAAGCTTTCTTT. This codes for CASNPEGTEAFF.

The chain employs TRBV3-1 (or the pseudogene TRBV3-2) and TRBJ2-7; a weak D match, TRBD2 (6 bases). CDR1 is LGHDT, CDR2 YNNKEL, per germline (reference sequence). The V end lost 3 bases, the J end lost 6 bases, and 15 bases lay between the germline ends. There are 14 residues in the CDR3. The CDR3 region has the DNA TGTGCCAGCAGCCACCCTGGCGGGACGGGCGAGCAGTACTTC. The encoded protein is CASSHPGGTGEQYF.

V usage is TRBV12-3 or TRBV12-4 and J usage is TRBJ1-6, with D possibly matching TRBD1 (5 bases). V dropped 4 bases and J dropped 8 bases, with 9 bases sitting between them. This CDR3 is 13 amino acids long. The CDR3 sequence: CASSWGGDSPLHF. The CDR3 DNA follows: TGTGCCAGCAGTTGGGGGGGGGATTCACCCCTCCACTTT.

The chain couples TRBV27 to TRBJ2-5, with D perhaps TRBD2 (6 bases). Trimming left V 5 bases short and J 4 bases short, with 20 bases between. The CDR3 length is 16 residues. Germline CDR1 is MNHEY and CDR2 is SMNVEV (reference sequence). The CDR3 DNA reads TGTGCCAGCAGTCCCCTCGGGACTCTCACGGGAGAGACCCAGTACTTC. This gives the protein CASSPLGTLTGETQYF.

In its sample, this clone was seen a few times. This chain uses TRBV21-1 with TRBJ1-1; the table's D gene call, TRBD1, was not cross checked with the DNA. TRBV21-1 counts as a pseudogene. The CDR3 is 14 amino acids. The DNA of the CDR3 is TGTGCCAGCACCCGTCCCCACATGAACACTGAAGCTTTCTTT. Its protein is CASTRPHMNTEAFF.

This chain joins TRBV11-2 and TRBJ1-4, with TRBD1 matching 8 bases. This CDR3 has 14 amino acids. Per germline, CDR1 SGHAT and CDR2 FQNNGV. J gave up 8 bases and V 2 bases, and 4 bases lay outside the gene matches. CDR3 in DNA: TGTGCCAGCAGCTTATTGAGGACAGGGGAAAAACTGTTTTTT. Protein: CASSLLRTGEKLFF.

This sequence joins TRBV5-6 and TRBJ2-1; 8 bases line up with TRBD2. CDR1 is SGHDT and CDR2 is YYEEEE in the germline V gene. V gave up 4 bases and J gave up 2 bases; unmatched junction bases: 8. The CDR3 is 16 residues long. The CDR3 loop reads CASSPFGSGAYNEQFF. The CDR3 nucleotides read TGTGCCAGCAGCCCGTTTGGTAGCGGGGCCTACAATGAGCAGTTCTTC.

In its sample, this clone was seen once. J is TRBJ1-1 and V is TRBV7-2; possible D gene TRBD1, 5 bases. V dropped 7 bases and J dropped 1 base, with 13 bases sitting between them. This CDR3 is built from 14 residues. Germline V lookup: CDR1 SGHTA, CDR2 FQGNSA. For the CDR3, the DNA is TGTGCCAGCACCCTACCCGGGGGGAACACTGAAGCTTTCTTT. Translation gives CASTLPGGNTEAFF.

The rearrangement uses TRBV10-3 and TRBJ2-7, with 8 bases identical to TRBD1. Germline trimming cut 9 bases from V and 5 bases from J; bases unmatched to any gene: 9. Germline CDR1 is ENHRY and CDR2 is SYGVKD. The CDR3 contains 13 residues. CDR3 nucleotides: TGTGCCATTGGGGGACAGGACAAGAACGAGCAGTACTTC. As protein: CAIGGQDKNEQYF.

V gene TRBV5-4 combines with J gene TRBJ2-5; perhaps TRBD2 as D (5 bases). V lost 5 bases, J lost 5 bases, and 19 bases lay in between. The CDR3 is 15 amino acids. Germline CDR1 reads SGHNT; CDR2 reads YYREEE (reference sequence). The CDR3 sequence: CASSSSRTHGETQYF. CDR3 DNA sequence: TGTGCCAGCAGTTCGTCCCGGACTCACGGGGAGACCCAGTACTTC. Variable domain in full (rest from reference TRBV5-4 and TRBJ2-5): ETGVTQSPTHLIKTRGQQVTLRCSSQSGHNTVSWYQQALGQGPQFIFQYYREEENGRGNFPPRFSGLQFPNYSSELNVNALELDDSALYLCASSSSRTHGETQYFGPGTRLLVL.

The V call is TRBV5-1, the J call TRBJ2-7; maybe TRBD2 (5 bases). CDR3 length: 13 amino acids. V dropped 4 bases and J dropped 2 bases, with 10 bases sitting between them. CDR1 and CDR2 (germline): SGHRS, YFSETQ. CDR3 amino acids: CASSGSIPYEQYF. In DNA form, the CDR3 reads TGCGCCAGCAGCGGGAGTATACCCTACGAGCAGTACTTC.

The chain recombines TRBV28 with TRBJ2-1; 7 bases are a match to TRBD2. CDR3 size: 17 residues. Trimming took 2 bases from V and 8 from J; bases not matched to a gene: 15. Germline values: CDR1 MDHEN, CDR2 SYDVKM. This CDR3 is CASSLGTSGDYFHEQFF. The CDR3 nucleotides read TGTGCCAGCAGTTTAGGGACCTCCGGGGACTATTTTCATGAGCAGTTCTTC.

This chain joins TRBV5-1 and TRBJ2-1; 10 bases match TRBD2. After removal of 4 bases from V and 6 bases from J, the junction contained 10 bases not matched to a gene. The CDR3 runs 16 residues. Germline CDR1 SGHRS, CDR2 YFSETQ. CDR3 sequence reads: CASSPRLAGASNEQFF. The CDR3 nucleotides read TGCGCCAGCAGCCCCCGACTAGCGGGCGCCTCCAATGAGCAGTTCTTC.

The DNA for the CDR3 is TGTGCCTGGAGGACAGGGGGGAATGAGCAGTTCTTC. It is translated as CAWRTGGNEQFF. The chain is built from TRBV30 and TRBJ2-1, with 9 bases that match TRBD1. CDR3 length: 12 residues. Germline V CDR1 and CDR2: GTSNPN, SVGIG (reference sequence). Unmatched junction bases numbered 1, after V lost 3 bases and J lost 7 bases.

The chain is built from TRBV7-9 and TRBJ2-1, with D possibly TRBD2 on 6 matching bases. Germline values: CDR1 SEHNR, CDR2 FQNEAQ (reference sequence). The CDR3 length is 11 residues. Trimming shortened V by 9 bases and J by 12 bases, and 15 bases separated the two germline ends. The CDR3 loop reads CASEAPRGQFF. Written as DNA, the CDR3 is TGTGCCAGTGAGGCACCGCGGGGGCAGTTCTTC.

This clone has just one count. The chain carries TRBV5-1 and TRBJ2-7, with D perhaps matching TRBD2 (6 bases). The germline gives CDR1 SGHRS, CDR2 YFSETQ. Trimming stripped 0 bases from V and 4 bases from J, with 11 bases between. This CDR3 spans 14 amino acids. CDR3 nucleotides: TGCGCCAGCAGCTTGGGAGGGAGGCAATACGAGCAGTACTTC. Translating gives CASSLGGRQYEQYF.

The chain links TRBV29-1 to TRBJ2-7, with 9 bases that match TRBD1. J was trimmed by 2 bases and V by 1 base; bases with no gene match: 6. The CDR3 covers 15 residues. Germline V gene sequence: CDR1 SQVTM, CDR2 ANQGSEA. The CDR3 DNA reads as TGCAGCGTTGAAGTGGGACAGGGACGACCCTACGAGCAGTACTTC. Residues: CSVEVGQGRPYEQYF.

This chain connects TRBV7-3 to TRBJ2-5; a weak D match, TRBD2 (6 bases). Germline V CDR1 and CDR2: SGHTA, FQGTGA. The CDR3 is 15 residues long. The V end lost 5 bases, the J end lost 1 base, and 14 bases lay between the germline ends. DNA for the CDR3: TGTGCCAGCAGCCAAGCTGGAGGGATCCAAGAGACCCAGTACTTC. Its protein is CASSQAGGIQETQYF.

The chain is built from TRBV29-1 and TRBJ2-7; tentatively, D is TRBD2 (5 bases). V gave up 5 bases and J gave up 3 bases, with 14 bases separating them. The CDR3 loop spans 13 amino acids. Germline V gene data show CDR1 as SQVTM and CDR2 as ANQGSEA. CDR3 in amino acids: CSVRGYYLYEQYF. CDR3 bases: TGCAGCGTTCGGGGTTACTACCTCTACGAGCAGTACTTC.

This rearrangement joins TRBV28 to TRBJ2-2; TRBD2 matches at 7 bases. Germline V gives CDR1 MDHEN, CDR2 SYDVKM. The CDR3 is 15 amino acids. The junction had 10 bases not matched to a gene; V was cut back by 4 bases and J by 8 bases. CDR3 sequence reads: CASSSPSGDKGELFF. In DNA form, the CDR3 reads TGTGCCAGCAGTTCTCCTAGCGGAGATAAGGGGGAGCTGTTTTTT.

The CDR3 here is CASRPGQFVMNTEAFF. The CDR3 region has the DNA TGTGCCAGCAGGCCGGGACAGTTCGTCATGAACACTGAAGCTTTCTTT. This chain connects TRBV28 to TRBJ1-1; 7 positions agree with TRBD1. V dropped 6 bases and J dropped 0; count of bases not matched to a gene: 10. The germline V gene encodes CDR1 MDHEN and CDR2 SYDVKM. The CDR3 spans 16 residues.